Listed below are T cell receptor beta chains from one sample, sequenced in a study of long-term antiretroviral therapy in people with HIV. Assay used: immunoSEQ multiplex PCR; TCRdb lists only in-frame clones, some missing. Among tens of thousands of clones listed, 90% were seen once. Sequencing was performed on unsorted PBMCs, taken 5.2 years after starting antiretroviral therapy. These receptors all stem from a woman aged 40-49 years with HIV. Each CDR3 is given with its conserved first and last residue. The D gene is left open where the match is weak. The size entry is marked missing in some rows and otherwise reads once, few, many or a size class.

V	D	J	size	CDR3	DNA
TRBV11-2	-	TRBJ2-5	-	CASSQLRDSSGAGTQYF	TGTGCCAGCAGCCAACTCCGGGACTCCAGTGGGGCAGGGACCCAGTACTTC
TRBV2	TRBD1	TRBJ2-7	-	CASRRDRDYEQYF	TGTGCCAGCAGGCGTGACAGGGATTACGAGCAGTACTTC
TRBV14	-	TRBJ1-3	-	CASSQVGRSSGNTIYF	TGTGCCAGCAGCCAAGTCGGGAGGAGCTCTGGAAACACCATATATTTT
TRBV7-2	-	TRBJ1-2	once	CASSSQTSYGYTF	TGTGCCAGCAGCTCACAAACTTCCTATGGCTACACCTTC
TRBV6-6	-	TRBJ2-7	-	CASRWRDTAYF	TGTGCCAGCAGGTGGCGGGACACCGCGTACTTC
TRBV5-6	-	TRBJ2-7	-	CASRPQARSWQYF	TGTGCCAGCAGGCCTCAGGCCCGATCGTGGCAGTACTTC
TRBV5-4	TRBD2	TRBJ2-3	few	CASSPGTSLYF	TGTGCCAGCAGCCCCGGGACTAGTTTGTATTTT
TRBV13	-	TRBJ1-2	-	CASNVRDFTNGYTF	TGTGCCAGCAACGTCCGGGACTTCACTAATGGCTACACCTTC
TRBV5-6	-	TRBJ1-4	-	CASSWGGLHEKLFF	TGTGCCAGCAGCTGGGGAGGGTTGCATGAAAAACTGTTTTTT
TRBV13	-	TRBJ1-1	-	CASSLLTWDKSTEAFF	TGTGCCAGCAGCTTATTAACTTGGGACAAGTCGACTGAAGCTTTCTTT
TRBV7-2	TRBD1	TRBJ1-5	few	CASSLDRGQQPQHF	TGTGCCAGCAGCTTAGATCGGGGACAGCAGCCCCAGCATTTT
TRBV2	-	TRBJ2-1	-	CASSGGEISSYNEQFF	TGTGCCAGCAGCGGGGGTGAGATTAGCTCCTACAATGAGCAGTTCTTC
TRBV7-8	TRBD1	TRBJ2-7	-	CASTAYRIGTGVTYEQYF	TGTGCCAGCACCGCGTACCGAATCGGGACAGGGGTCACTTACGAGCAGTACTTC
TRBV29-1	-	TRBJ1-2	-	CSVGVQGSYGYTF	TGCAGCGTTGGGGTACAGGGTTCCTATGGCTACACCTTC
TRBV27	-	TRBJ1-1	-	CASSLAMWGEAFF	TGTGCCAGCAGTTTGGCGATGTGGGGGGAAGCTTTCTTT
TRBV6-5	TRBD1	TRBJ1-6	-	CASSYVRGVPPLHF	TGTGCCAGCAGTTACGTCAGGGGGGTGCCACCCCTCCACTTT
TRBV6-6	-	TRBJ2-1	-	CASTRDGEQFF	TGTGCCAGCACCCGGGACGGTGAGCAGTTCTTC
TRBV4-1	-	TRBJ2-7	-	CASSQEDSTGEQYF	TGCGCCAGCAGCCAAGAAGACTCTACGGGCGAGCAGTACTTC
TRBV5-8	-	TRBJ2-1	-	CASSLSRAVDSYNEQFF	TGTGCCAGCAGCTTGTCGCGGGCCGTGGACTCCTACAATGAGCAGTTCTTC
TRBV2	-	TRBJ1-2	-	CASSPSVGYTF	TGTGCCAGCAGCCCCTCAGTAGGCTACACCTTC
TRBV6-5	TRBD1	TRBJ2-7	few	CASGQGRGHEQYF	TGTGCCAGCGGACAGGGAAGGGGCCACGAGCAGTACTTC
TRBV7-9	TRBD2	TRBJ2-7	-	CASSPPGTRNYEQYF	TGTGCCAGCAGTCCGCCCGGGACTAGGAACTACGAGCAGTACTTC
TRBV29-1	TRBD1	TRBJ1-1	once	CSVGLTGNMNTEAFF	TGCAGCGTGGGGCTGACAGGGAACATGAACACTGAAGCTTTCTTT
TRBV9	-	TRBJ1-5	-	CASSVNSGAPQHF	TGTGCCAGCAGCGTCAACTCCGGGGCGCCCCAGCATTTT
TRBV5-1	-	TRBJ1-2	once	CASSFSSQGGDYGYTF	TGCGCCAGCAGCTTCTCGTCGCAGGGCGGTGACTATGGCTACACCTTC
TRBV5-6	TRBD2	TRBJ2-7	-	CASSLFGGGYEQYF	TGTGCCAGCAGCTTGTTCGGGGGGGGGTACGAGCAGTACTTC
TRBV7-9	-	TRBJ2-1	-	CASSSYRSHSYNEQFF	TGTGCCAGCAGCTCCTACAGGTCGCACTCCTACAATGAGCAGTTCTTC
TRBV10-3	-	TRBJ1-2	-	CAISDSSVFSGNGYTF	TGTGCCATCAGTGATTCTAGCGTGTTTTCAGGGAATGGCTACACCTTC
TRBV7-9	-	TRBJ2-3	few	CASSLAVLPTDTQYF	TGTGCCAGCAGCTTAGCCGTCCTCCCCACAGATACGCAGTATTTT
TRBV11-2	-	TRBJ1-2	-	CASSVTGSSNYGYTF	TGTGCCAGCAGCGTAACAGGGAGTTCTAACTATGGCTACACCTTC
TRBV2	-	TRBJ1-5	few	CASGDHSNQPQHF	TGTGCCAGCGGGGATCATAGCAATCAGCCCCAGCATTTT
TRBV27	-	TRBJ1-2	-	CATRTGNYGYTF	TGTGCCACCCGGACGGGAAACTATGGCTACACCTTC
TRBV29-1	TRBD1	TRBJ1-2	-	CSVGPGQGDYGYTF	TGCAGCGTTGGACCGGGACAGGGCGACTATGGCTACACCTTC
TRBV7-9	-	TRBJ1-4	-	CASSLGQLFGNEKLFF	TGTGCCAGCAGCTTAGGACAGCTCTTTGGTAATGAAAAACTGTTTTTT
TRBV19	-	TRBJ2-3	-	CASLGDTQYF	TGTGCCAGCCTTGGCGATACGCAGTATTTT
TRBV6-5	TRBD2	TRBJ2-7	-	CASSLQSGGGYEQYF	TGTGCCAGCAGCTTACAATCGGGGGGGGGCTACGAGCAGTACTTC
TRBV11-2	-	TRBJ2-5	once	CASSSGTQYF	TGTGCCAGCAGCTCAGGGACCCAGTACTTC
TRBV7-9	TRBD2	TRBJ2-7	once	CASSLVAGDSEQYF	TGTGCCAGCAGCTTAGTTGCGGGGGATTCCGAGCAGTACTTC
TRBV2	-	TRBJ2-1	-	CALQAGTGSYNEQFF	TGTGCCTTACAAGCCGGGACTGGCTCCTACAATGAGCAGTTCTTC
TRBV7-9	-	TRBJ1-2	-	CASSLSRADGYTF	TGTGCCAGCAGCTTAAGCAGGGCGGATGGCTACACCTTC
TRBV5-1	TRBD1	TRBJ1-2	-	CASSLDGQGYGYTF	TGCGCCAGCAGCTTGGATGGACAGGGCTATGGCTACACCTTC
TRBV10-3	TRBD1	TRBJ2-2	-	CATNLGQGLAGELFF	TGTGCCACCAACCTCGGACAGGGGTTGGCCGGGGAGCTGTTTTTT
TRBV6-5	TRBD1	TRBJ1-2	-	CASMRAGGYHYGYTF	TGTGCCAGCATGAGGGCAGGGGGGTACCACTATGGCTACACCTTC
TRBV5-1	-	TRBJ2-7	-	CASSLAGRGYEQYF	TGCGCCAGCAGCTTGGCTGGCAGGGGCTACGAGCAGTACTTC
TRBV6-5	TRBD1	TRBJ2-3	-	CASGRDSYTDTQYF	TGTGCCAGCGGCCGGGACAGCTACACAGATACGCAGTATTTT